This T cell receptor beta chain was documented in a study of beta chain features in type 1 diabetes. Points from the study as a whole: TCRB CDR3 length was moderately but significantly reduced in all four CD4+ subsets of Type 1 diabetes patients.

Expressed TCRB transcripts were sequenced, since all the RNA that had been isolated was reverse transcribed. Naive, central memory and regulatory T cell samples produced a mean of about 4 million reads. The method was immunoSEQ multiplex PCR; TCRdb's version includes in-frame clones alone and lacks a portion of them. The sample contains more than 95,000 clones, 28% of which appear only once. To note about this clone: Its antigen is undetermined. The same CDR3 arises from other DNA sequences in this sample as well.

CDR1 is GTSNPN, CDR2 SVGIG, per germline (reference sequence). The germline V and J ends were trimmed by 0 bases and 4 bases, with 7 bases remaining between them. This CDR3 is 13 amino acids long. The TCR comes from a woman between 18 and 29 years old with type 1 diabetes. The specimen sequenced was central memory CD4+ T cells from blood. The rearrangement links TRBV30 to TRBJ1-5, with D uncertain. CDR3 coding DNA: TGTGCCTGGAGTGTAAGGCGGAATCAGCCCCAGCATTTT. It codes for CAWSVRRNQPQHF. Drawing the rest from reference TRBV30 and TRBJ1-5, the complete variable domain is SQTIHQWPATLVQPVGSPLSLECTVEGTSNPNLYWYRQAAGRGLQLLFYSVGIGQISSEVPQNLSASRPQDRQFILSSKKLLLSDSGFYLCAWSVRRNQPQHFGDGTRLSIL.